These 28 T cell receptor beta chains share one sample of origin, sequenced in a study of early stage breast cancer tumors. Assay: immunoSEQ multiplex PCR; the TCRdb copy retains only in-frame clones and omits some. The sample holds about 30,000 clones, roughly two thirds seen once. Material: blood. Receptors originate from a person between 50 and 60 years old with breast cancer.

CDR3: CASSLGAGGPNEQFF. The CDR3 coding sequence is TGTGCCAGCAGCTTAGGAGCGGGAGGTCCCAATGAGCAGTTCTTC. The chain combines TRBV7-9 with TRBJ2-1; the match to TRBD2 covers 9 bases. The CDR3 is 15 residues long. J lost 6 bases, V lost 1 base, and 4 bases had no gene match. The germline V gene encodes CDR1 SEHNR and CDR2 FQNEAQ (reference sequence).

The chain links TRBV5-6 to TRBJ2-7; TRBD2 matches at 8 bases. The J segment lost 2 bases and the V segment lost 4 bases, leaving 8 bases of the junction unmatched. The CDR3 extends over 15 amino acids. CDR1 SGHDT and CDR2 YYEEEE come from the germline V gene. The CDR3 is CASSPWTSRAYEQYF. For the CDR3, the DNA is TGTGCCAGCAGCCCGTGGACTAGCCGTGCCTACGAGCAGTACTTC.

The chain joins TRBV27 to TRBJ2-3; 8 bases agree with TRBD2. The length of the CDR3 is 15 residues. With 4 bases clipped from V and 1 base from J, the junction kept 4 bases outside the gene matches. Germline V gene lookup returns CDR1 MNHEY and CDR2 SMNVEV (reference sequence). This CDR3 is CASSWAGGGTDTQYF. DNA of the CDR3: TGTGCCAGCAGTTGGGCGGGAGGCGGCACAGATACGCAGTATTTT.

The chain carries TRBV5-6 and TRBJ2-5; weak D call: TRBD2 (7 bases). The V gene lost 0 bases and the J gene lost 4 bases, with 13 bases spanning the gap. The CDR3 totals 15 residues. Looked up from germline, CDR1 is SGHDT and CDR2 is YYEEEE. The CDR3 sequence is CASSLDTGRGETQYF. The CDR3 region has the DNA TGTGCCAGCAGCTTGGACACAGGGAGGGGAGAGACCCAGTACTTC.

This clone appeared once. The gene calls are TRBV19 and TRBJ1-1; D is possibly TRBD1 (6 bases). The CDR3 length is 16 residues. CDR1 is LNHDA, CDR2 SQIVND, per germline (reference sequence). V shed 2 bases and J shed 0 bases, with 13 bases lying between them. As DNA, the CDR3 is TGTGCCAGTAGTATACGGGGGGCCCGAATGAACACTGAAGCTTTCTTT. This translates into CASSIRGARMNTEAFF.

The chain couples TRBV11-2 to TRBJ1-4; D perhaps matches TRBD1 (5 bases). The germline V and J ends were trimmed by 4 bases and 5 bases, with 14 bases remaining between them. Germline CDR1 SGHAT, CDR2 FQNNGV. The CDR3 spans 15 residues. CDR3 amino acids: CASSSEAGSNEKLFF. CDR3 nucleotides: TGTGCCAGCAGCTCTGAGGCAGGGAGCAATGAAAAACTGTTTTTT.

The V call is TRBV11-2, the J call TRBJ2-2; 12 bases map to TRBD2. J lost 0 bases, V lost 3 bases, and 5 bases had no gene match. This CDR3 has 18 amino acids. Germline V gene lookup returns CDR1 SGHAT and CDR2 FQNNGV. CDR3 residues: CASSLRLAGASNTGELFF. In nucleotides, the CDR3 is TGTGCCAGCAGCTTGAGACTAGCGGGAGCGTCGAACACCGGGGAGCTGTTTTTT. The full variable domain, with the rest looked up from reference TRBV11-2 and TRBJ2-2, is EAGVAQSPRYKIIEKRQSVAFWCNPISGHATLYWYQQILGQGPKLLIQFQNNGVVDDSQLPKDRFSAERLKGVDSTLKIQPAKLEDSAVYLCASSLRLAGASNTGELFFGEGSRLTVL.

This chain joins TRBV27 and TRBJ2-5; D ambiguous. Trimming pared 3 bases from V and 5 bases from J, leaving 13 bases between. Germline-derived CDR1 and CDR2 are MNHEY and SMNVEV (reference sequence). This CDR3 is 14 amino acids long. CDR3 nucleotide sequence: TGTGCCAGCAGTTTTTCGAGTAGTGGGGAGACCCAGTACTTC. It codes for CASSFSSSGETQYF.

V and J are TRBV29-1 and TRBJ2-2; 8 bases are shared with TRBD2. Per the germline V gene, CDR1 is SQVTM and CDR2 is ANQGSEA. V was pared by 3 bases and J by 1 base, with 4 bases of the junction left unmatched. The CDR3 is 15 residues long. The CDR3 coding sequence is TGCAGCGTTGATCGGAGCGGGGGGAACACCGGGGAGCTGTTTTTT. As protein: CSVDRSGGNTGELFF.

The chain employs TRBV2 and TRBJ2-1, with D possibly being TRBD1 or TRBD2 (6 bases each). The CDR3 consists of 14 residues. CDR1 SNHLY and CDR2 FYNNEI come from the germline V gene. V was clipped by 8 bases and J by 2 bases, with 13 bases between them. Here the CDR3 DNA reads TGTGCCAGCTCAAACGGGGGCACCTACAATGAGCAGTTCTTC. Encoded protein: CASSNGGTYNEQFF. The full variable domain, in which reference TRBV2 and TRBJ2-1 provide the parts outside the CDR3, is EPEVTQTPSHQVTQMGQEVILRCVPISNHLYFYWYRQILGQKVEFLVSFYNNEISEKSEIFDDQFSVERPDGSNFTLKIRSTKLEDSAMYFCASSNGGTYNEQFFGPGTRLTVL.

The J gene is TRBJ2-7, the V gene TRBV5-6, with 9 bases aligning to TRBD2. The junction had 2 bases not matched to a gene; V was cut back by 2 bases and J by 5 bases. The CDR3 has 13 amino acids. Per germline, CDR1 SGHDT and CDR2 YYEEEE. The CDR3 DNA follows: TGTGCCAGCAGCTTTAGCGGGAGCCACGAGCAGTACTTC. This gives the protein CASSFSGSHEQYF.

The chain couples TRBV7-3 to TRBJ2-1; D unresolved. V was shortened by 5 bases and J by 5 bases, with 10 bases between the two germline ends. The germline CDR1 and CDR2 sequences are SGHTA and FQGTGA. The CDR3 runs 13 residues. The chain's CDR3 is CASSPPGDNEQFF. The CDR3 region has the DNA TGTGCCAGCAGCCCGCCGGGTGACAATGAGCAGTTCTTC.

The chain carries TRBV10-3 and TRBJ2-5; D is unresolved. V lost 9 bases and J lost 2, with 10 bases in between. The CDR3 runs to 12 residues. Germline V gives CDR1 ENHRY, CDR2 SYGVKD. The chain's CDR3 is CAIRREQETQYF. CDR3 DNA sequence: TGTGCCATACGGCGTGAGCAAGAGACCCAGTACTTC.

This clone is a singleton in its sample. In DNA, the CDR3 is TGTGCCAGCAGTACAGGGGGCGGCTACACCTTC. It codes for CASSTGGGYTF. The V and J genes are TRBV25-1 and TRBJ1-2; 9 nucleotides line up with TRBD1. V lost 5 bases and J lost 8; bases outside the gene matches: 0. Germline assignment: CDR1 MGHDK and CDR2 SYGVNS. This CDR3 has 11 amino acids.

The rearrangement uses TRBV9 and TRBJ2-7, with D uncertain. The CDR3 loop spans 18 amino acids. Trimming took off 1 base at V and 4 bases at J, with 24 bases between the two ends. Germline lookup yields CDR1 SGDLS and CDR2 YYNGEE. In DNA form, the CDR3 reads TGTGCCAGCAGCGTAAGGTCTCGGCAGGCCCCTGAAAGATACGAGCAGTACTTC. Amino acid sequence: CASSVRSRQAPERYEQYF.

The chain joins TRBV11-3 to TRBJ2-2; no clear D gene. The CDR3 covers 13 residues. V lost 2 bases, J lost 5 bases, and 6 bases lay in between. Germline CDR1 and CDR2: SGHNT and YENEEA. The CDR3 DNA sequence: TGTGCCAGCAGCTTAAAAAGAACCGGGGAGCTGTTTTTT. Translating gives CASSLKRTGELFF.

V and J are TRBV10-3 and TRBJ2-7, with 14 bases fitting TRBD2. CDR1 is ENHRY, CDR2 SYGVKD, per germline. V was clipped by 4 bases and J by 0 bases; unmatched bases: 2. This CDR3 spans 16 amino acids. CDR3 in amino acids: CAISGGTSGSSYEQYF. The CDR3 nucleotides read TGTGCCATCAGTGGGGGGACTAGCGGGAGCTCCTACGAGCAGTACTTC.

The chain employs TRBV4-3 and TRBJ2-7; D unresolved. Germline V gives CDR1 LGHNA, CDR2 YSLEER. V shed 0 bases and J shed 1 base, with 10 bases lying between them. CDR3 length: 15 amino acids. The CDR3 sequence is CASSQDSQLSYEQYF. In DNA form, the CDR3 reads TGCGCCAGCAGCCAAGATTCCCAGCTTTCCTACGAGCAGTACTTC.

The chain is built from TRBV7-9 and TRBJ2-7; D call uncertain. The V end was cut by 6 bases, the J end by 2 bases, with 14 bases between. The CDR3 runs to 14 residues. Germline V gene sequence: CDR1 SEHNR, CDR2 FQNEAQ (reference sequence). CDR3 residues: CASRSKGPAYEQYF. CDR3 DNA: TGTGCCAGCAGGTCGAAGGGTCCTGCCTACGAGCAGTACTTC.

This clone was observed a few times. The rearrangement uses TRBV29-1 and TRBJ2-7, with D possibly matching TRBD2 (7 bases). Per the germline V gene, CDR1 is SQVTM and CDR2 is ANQGSEA. The CDR3 loop spans 13 amino acids. The V end lost 4 bases, the J end lost 1 base, and 11 bases lay between the germline ends. As DNA, the CDR3 is TGCAGCGTTGGGGGGGGCCAGTCCTACGAGCAGTACTTC. Its protein product is CSVGGGQSYEQYF.

J is TRBJ2-3 and V is TRBV4-3, with D maybe TRBD2 (5 bases). CDR3 length equals 15 residues. V was pared by 0 bases and J by 6 bases, with 13 bases between. Germline V lookup: CDR1 LGHNA, CDR2 YSLEER. The DNA for the CDR3 is TGCGCCAGCAGCCAAGATAATGGAGGTTCGGATACGCAGTATTTT. Its translation is CASSQDNGGSDTQYF.

V gene TRBV21-1 combines with J gene TRBJ1-1. TRBV21-1 is designated a pseudogene. The CDR3 runs to 16 residues. The CDR3 DNA is TGTGCCAGCAGCAAAGCGCTGAAGGGAGTAAACACTGAAGCTTTCTTT. The encoded protein is CASSKALKGVNTEAFF.

The gene calls are TRBV7-2 and TRBJ2-7; D not resolved. The CDR3 extends over 15 amino acids. Deletions cut 5 bases from V and 2 bases from J, with 16 bases between. Germline CDR1 reads SGHTA; CDR2 reads FQGNSA. As DNA, the CDR3 is TGTGCCAGCAGCCGTAGGGTATCAGGCACCTACGAGCAGTACTTC. Residues: CASSRRVSGTYEQYF.

In its sample, this clone was seen a few times. V gene TRBV19 combines with J gene TRBJ1-2; maybe TRBD1 (6 bases). The CDR3 contains 13 residues. V gave up 6 bases and J gave up 8 bases, with 16 bases separating them. The germline gives CDR1 LNHDA, CDR2 SQIVND (reference sequence). The CDR3: CASSNRAPGGYTF. CDR3 in DNA: TGTGCCAGTAGCAACAGGGCCCCGGGAGGCTACACCTTC. Full variable domain (rest looked up from reference TRBV19 and TRBJ1-2): DGGITQSPKYLFRKEGQNVTLSCEQNLNHDAMYWYRQDPGQGLRLIYYSQIVNDFQKGDIAEGYSVSREKKESFPLTVTSAQKNPTAFYLCASSNRAPGGYTFGSGTRLTVV.

The J gene is TRBJ2-7, the V gene TRBV11-2; 7 positions match TRBD2. The CDR3 sequence is 15 residues long. CDR1 SGHAT and CDR2 FQNNGV come from the germline V gene. V shed 3 bases, J shed 0 bases, and the junction held 5 bases outside the gene matches. CDR3 in DNA: TGTGCCAGCAGCTTGCTAGCGGTAGCCTCCTACGAGCAGTACTTC. Amino acids: CASSLLAVASYEQYF.

The CDR3 coding sequence is TGCGCCAGCAGCTTGGCTGGATCTACTACACTTTTGAATGAGCAGTTCTTC. It is translated as CASSLAGSTTLLNEQFF. The chain uses TRBV5-1 and TRBJ2-1; D gene unclear. CDR3 size: 17 residues. Trimming shortened V by 0 bases and J by 7 bases, and 20 bases separated the two germline ends. Germline CDR1 is SGHRS and CDR2 is YFSETQ.

The chain employs TRBV11-3 and TRBJ2-2; maybe TRBD2 (5 bases). Germline CDR1 and CDR2: SGHNT and YENEEA. Between the trimmed V and J ends, which lost 6 bases and 4 bases, there was a span of 9 bases. The length of the CDR3 is 13 residues. DNA of the CDR3: TGTGCCAGCAGGGAGCGGTCCACCGGGGAGCTGTTTTTT. It yields the protein CASRERSTGELFF.

This clone turned up a few times. The V call is TRBV2, the J call TRBJ2-2, with 7 bases lining up with TRBD2. V lost 2 bases and J lost 6; bases outside the gene matches: 6. Germline lookup yields CDR1 SNHLY and CDR2 FYNNEI. This CDR3 is built from 15 residues. The CDR3 loop reads CASSERAGVAGELFF. The CDR3 bases are TGTGCCAGCAGTGAAAGGGCGGGAGTCGCCGGGGAGCTGTTTTTT.